The entry below describes one TCR beta chain. This entry is derived from a study of T cell responses to AZD1222 COVID-19 vaccine. This CDR3 comprises 14 residues. The V segment lost 6 bases and the J segment 10 bases; nucleotides outside the gene matches: 9. CDR1 is LNHDA, CDR2 SQIVND, per germline (reference sequence). Generated by immunoSEQ multiplex PCR, the TCRdb table keeps only in-frame clones and is missing some. The sample shows 73,000 or so clones, around 82% of them seen only once. The sample consisted of peripheral blood, taken 28 days after the second AZD1222 dose. The TCR was taken from an adult who received the AZD1222 COVID-19 vaccine. The V and J genes are TRBV19 and TRBJ2-1; 10 positions agree with TRBD2. CDR3 amino acids: CASREAGGFSEQFF. CDR3 nucleotide sequence: TGTGCCAGTAGGGAAGCGGGAGGGTTCTCCGAGCAGTTCTTC.